Listed below are T cell receptor beta chains from one sample, sequenced in a study of cytomegalovirus exposure and HLA in healthy donors. TCRdb's copy holds only in-frame clones and misses some; the assay was immunoSEQ multiplex PCR. The profile covers 140,000 or so clones, with 76% appearing a single time and around 1.9% taken by the ten largest. The sequencing input was PBMCs. These TCRs come from a man aged 35-49 years in good health and CMV-seronegative. Both conserved end residues are part of each CDR3. D genes are given only for firm matches. Size is stated for part of the rows, as once, few or many counts, or as a class when the clone is expanded.

CDR3 DNA | CDR3 protein | D gene | J gene | clone size | V gene
TGCAGCGTTGAAGGGGGAGATCGGGGAACCGGCTACACCTTC | CSVEGGDRGTGYTF | - | TRBJ1-2 | - | TRBV29-1
TGTGCCAGCAGTTTGCGAGGCGGGAGTCTCCAATCCACGCAGTATTTT | CASSLRGGSLQSTQYF | TRBD2 | TRBJ2-3 | - | TRBV28
TGCGCCAGCAGCTTGGAACGGACACCCTACGAGCAGTACTTC | CASSLERTPYEQYF | - | TRBJ2-7 | - | TRBV5-1
TGTGCCAGCAGCTCCGGACTAGCTGGGGGGAGCACAGATACGCAGTATTTT | CASSSGLAGGSTDTQYF | TRBD2 | TRBJ2-3 | - | TRBV7-9
TGCGCCAGCAGCTTGGGGGGACTCACAGATACGCAGTATTTT | CASSLGGLTDTQYF | - | TRBJ2-3 | - | TRBV5-1
TGTGCCTGGAGTGGAGGGGCAGGGGTTAATGACGAGCAGTACTTC | CAWSGGAGVNDEQYF | - | TRBJ2-7 | - | TRBV30
TGTGCCTCGGCCCGGTCCGGGACAGGCCTCTACGAGCAGTACTTC | CASARSGTGLYEQYF | TRBD1 | TRBJ2-7 | - | TRBV6-5
TGTGCCAGCAGCTTAGAGGGACAGGGGAGAGGGAAGGCTTTCTTT | CASSLEGQGRGKAFF | TRBD1 | TRBJ1-1 | - | TRBV11-2
TGTGCCAGCAGTGAGACAGGTTATAATGAAAAACTGTTTTTT | CASSETGYNEKLFF | - | TRBJ1-4 | - | TRBV2
TGTGCCAGCAGCGACAGGGAGCTCTCACCCCTCCACTTT | CASSDRELSPLHF | TRBD1 | TRBJ1-6 | few | TRBV6-5
TGTGCCAGCAGCGCTTCGGGGGGTCAGGTCGGGGCCAACGTCCTGACTTTC | CASSASGGQVGANVLTF | TRBD2 | TRBJ2-6 | - | TRBV2
TGTGCCAGCAGCTTAGCGCGGGGGGACCGCACAGATACGCAGTATTTT | CASSLARGDRTDTQYF | TRBD2 | TRBJ2-3 | - | TRBV7-2
TGTGCCAGCACGTATTTGGGAGGGGGCACAGATACGCAGTATTTT | CASTYLGGGTDTQYF | TRBD2 | TRBJ2-3 | few | TRBV2
TGCGCCAGCAGTGACTACTATAATTCACCCCTCCACTTT | CASSDYYNSPLHF | - | TRBJ1-6 | once | TRBV10-1
TGTGCCTGGAGTCTCTCGACACATTCACCCCTCCACTTT | CAWSLSTHSPLHF | - | TRBJ1-6 | - | TRBV30
TGTGCCAGCAGTTTTGACCTAACCTCGGGACAGGGGGGGATTGGCTACACCTTC | CASSFDLTSGQGGIGYTF | TRBD1 | TRBJ1-2 | few | TRBV28
TGCAGCGCAGAGAGCGGGGGGGCTGGGGAGCTGTTTTTT | CSAESGGAGELFF | TRBD2 | TRBJ2-2 | - | TRBV29-1
TGTGCCTGTAGGCCCCCAGGGGGCAGGCGGGAGTGGGGCCCAGATACGCAGTATTTT | CACRPPGGRREWGPDTQYF | - | TRBJ2-3 | - | TRBV30
TGTGCCAGCTCACCAAACAGGGGGACCTACAATGAGCAGTTCTTC | CASSPNRGTYNEQFF | TRBD1 | TRBJ2-1 | - | TRBV18
TGTGCCAGCAGTTATAGACAGGGAGGTGGCTACACCTTC | CASSYRQGGGYTF | TRBD1 | TRBJ1-2 | few | TRBV27
TGTGCCAGCAGCTTATTGCTAGCGGGGGATACGCAGTATTTT | CASSLLLAGDTQYF | TRBD2 | TRBJ2-3 | - | TRBV11-2
TGTGCCACCAGCAGAGATACAGGGCGCGGGGAGCTGTTTTTT | CATSRDTGRGELFF | - | TRBJ2-2 | - | TRBV15
TGTGCCAGCAGCCCCCAGGGCGATGAGCAGTTCTTC | CASSPQGDEQFF | - | TRBJ2-1 | - | TRBV11-2
TGTGCCAGCAGCTCCCCCCGGGGGGAAAAACTGTTTTTT | CASSSPRGEKLFF | - | TRBJ1-4 | - | TRBV13
TGTGCCAGCTCACCTCCGGGACAGGGGAACACTGAAGCTTTCTTT | CASSPPGQGNTEAFF | TRBD1 | TRBJ1-1 | - | TRBV18
TGTGCCAGCAGCCAAGATCAGTCATTCTCTGGAAACACCATATATTTT | CASSQDQSFSGNTIYF | - | TRBJ1-3 | - | TRBV14
TGCAGCGCCATTTCTTCGACAGGCCCTAACTATGGCTACACCTTC | CSAISSTGPNYGYTF | - | TRBJ1-2 | - | TRBV29-1
TGTGCCAGCAGTGAAGGCGGCGAGCAGTACTTC | CASSEGGEQYF | - | TRBJ2-7 | - | TRBV6-4
TGTGCCAGCAGTTTATCCGTCAGGGGGCTAGAGACCCAGTACTTC | CASSLSVRGLETQYF | TRBD1 | TRBJ2-5 | - | TRBV28
TGCGCCAGCAGCTTGGGCCAGGGTGACCAAGAGACCCAGTACTTC | CASSLGQGDQETQYF | - | TRBJ2-5 | - | TRBV5-1
TGTGCCAGCAGTGCCAGGGGAGGGAGTCAGCCCCAGCATTTT | CASSARGGSQPQHF | - | TRBJ1-5 | - | TRBV6-5
TGTGCCAGTAGCCGGCGGGGGGCTGGGGCCAACGTCCTGACTTTC | CASSRRGAGANVLTF | TRBD2 | TRBJ2-6 | once | TRBV19
TGTGCCAGCAGCCCCGGGACAGCTAATCAGCCCCAGCATTTT | CASSPGTANQPQHF | TRBD1 | TRBJ1-5 | few | TRBV6-5